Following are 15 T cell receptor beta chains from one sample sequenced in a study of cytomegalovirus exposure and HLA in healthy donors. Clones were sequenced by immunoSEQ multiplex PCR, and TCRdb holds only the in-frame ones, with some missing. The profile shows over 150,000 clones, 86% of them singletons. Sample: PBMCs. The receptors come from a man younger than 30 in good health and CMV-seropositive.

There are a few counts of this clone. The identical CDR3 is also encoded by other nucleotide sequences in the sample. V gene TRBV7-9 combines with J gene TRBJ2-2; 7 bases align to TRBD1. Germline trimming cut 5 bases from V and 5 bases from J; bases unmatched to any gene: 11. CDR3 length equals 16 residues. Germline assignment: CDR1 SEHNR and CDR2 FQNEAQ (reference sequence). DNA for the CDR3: TGTGCCAGCAGCCCCAGGGGGTCTGAGGGGACCGGGGAGCTGTTTTTT. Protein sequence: CASSPRGSEGTGELFF.

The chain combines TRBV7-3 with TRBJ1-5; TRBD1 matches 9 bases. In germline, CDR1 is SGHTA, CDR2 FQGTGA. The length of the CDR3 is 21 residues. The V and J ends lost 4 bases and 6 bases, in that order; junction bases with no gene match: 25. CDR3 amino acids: CASSSNRGRRLFISGGQPQHF. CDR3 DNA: TGTGCCAGCAGCTCGAACAGGGGGCGCCGGCTCTTTATATCGGGAGGTCAGCCCCAGCATTTT.

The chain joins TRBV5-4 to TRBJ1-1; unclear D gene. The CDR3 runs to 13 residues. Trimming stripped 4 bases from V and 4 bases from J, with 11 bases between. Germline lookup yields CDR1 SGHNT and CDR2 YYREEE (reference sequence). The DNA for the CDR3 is TGTGCCAGCAGCCCGTCGATAGTCACTGAAGCTTTCTTT. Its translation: CASSPSIVTEAFF.

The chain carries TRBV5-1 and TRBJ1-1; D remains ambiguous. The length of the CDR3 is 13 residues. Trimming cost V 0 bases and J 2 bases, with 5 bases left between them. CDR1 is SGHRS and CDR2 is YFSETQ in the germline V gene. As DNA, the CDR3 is TGCGCCAGCAGCTTGGACACCAACACTGAAGCTTTCTTT. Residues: CASSLDTNTEAFF.

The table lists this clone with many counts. CDR3 nucleotides: TGTGCCACGGCGGGGTGGGGCGGGATTCAGCCCCAGCATTTT. Protein: CATAGWGGIQPQHF. The V gene is TRBV19, the J gene TRBJ1-5, with D perhaps matching TRBD1 (5 bases). V dropped 10 bases and J dropped 6 bases, with 19 bases sitting between them. The CDR3 sequence is 14 residues long. CDR1 and CDR2 (germline): LNHDA, SQIVND (reference sequence).

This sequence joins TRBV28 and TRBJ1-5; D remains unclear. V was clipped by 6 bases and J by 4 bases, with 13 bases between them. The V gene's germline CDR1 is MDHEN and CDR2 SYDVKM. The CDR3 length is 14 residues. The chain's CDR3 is CASSRGFRNQPQHF. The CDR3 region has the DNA TGTGCCAGCAGCAGAGGTTTTCGGAATCAGCCCCAGCATTTT.

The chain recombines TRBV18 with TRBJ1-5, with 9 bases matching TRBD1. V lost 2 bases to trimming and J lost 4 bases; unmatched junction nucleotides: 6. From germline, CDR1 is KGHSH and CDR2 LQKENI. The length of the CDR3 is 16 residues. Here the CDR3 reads CASSPDSGTGNQPQHF. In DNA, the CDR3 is TGTGCCAGCTCACCAGATTCCGGGACAGGGAATCAGCCCCAGCATTTT.

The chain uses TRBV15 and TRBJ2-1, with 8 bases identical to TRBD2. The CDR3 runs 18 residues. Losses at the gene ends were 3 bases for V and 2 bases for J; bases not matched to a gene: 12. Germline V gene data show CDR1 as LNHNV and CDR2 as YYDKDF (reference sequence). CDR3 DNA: TGTGCCACCAGCAGTCCTCTCGGCGGACTAGCAACCTACAATGAGCAGTTCTTC. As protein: CATSSPLGGLATYNEQFF.

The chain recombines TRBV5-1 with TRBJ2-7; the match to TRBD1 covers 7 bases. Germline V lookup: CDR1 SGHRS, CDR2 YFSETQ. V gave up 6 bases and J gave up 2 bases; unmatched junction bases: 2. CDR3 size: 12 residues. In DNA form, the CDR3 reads TGCGCCAGCAAGACAGGGCCCTACGAGCAGTACTTC. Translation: CASKTGPYEQYF.

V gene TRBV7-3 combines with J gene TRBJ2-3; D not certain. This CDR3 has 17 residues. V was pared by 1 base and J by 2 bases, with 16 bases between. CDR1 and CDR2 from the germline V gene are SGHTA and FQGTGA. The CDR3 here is CASSLRPVNSPTDTQYF. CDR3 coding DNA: TGTGCCAGCAGCTTAAGGCCCGTTAATAGCCCCACAGATACGCAGTATTTT.

The CDR3 DNA reads TGTGCCAGCAGCCCCGGGGACAGGGGATACCAAGAGACCCAGTACTTC. Translation: CASSPGDRGYQETQYF. The chain recombines TRBV5-5 with TRBJ2-5, with 10 bases that match TRBD1. This CDR3 region has 16 residues. Germline V lookup: CDR1 SGHKS, CDR2 YYEKEE (reference sequence). Trimming cost V 4 bases and J 0 bases; bases outside gene matches: 6. The full variable domain, completed using reference TRBV5-5 and TRBJ2-5, is DAGVTQSPTHLIKTRGQQVTLRCSPISGHKSVSWYQQVLGQGPQFIFQYYEKEERGRGNFPDRFSARQFPNYSSELNVNALLLGDSALYLCASSPGDRGYQETQYFGPGTRLLVL.

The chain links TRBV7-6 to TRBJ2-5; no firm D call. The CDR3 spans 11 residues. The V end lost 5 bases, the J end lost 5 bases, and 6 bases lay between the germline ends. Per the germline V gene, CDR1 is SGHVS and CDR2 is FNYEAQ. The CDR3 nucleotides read TGTGCCAGCAGCCTGTATGAGACCCAGTACTTC. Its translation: CASSLYETQYF. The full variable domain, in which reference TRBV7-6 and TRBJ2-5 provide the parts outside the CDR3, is GAGVSQSPRYKVTKRGQDVALRCDPISGHVSLYWYRQALGQGPEFLTYFNYEAQQDKSGLPNDRFSAERPEGSISTLTIQRTEQRDSAMYRCASSLYETQYFGPGTRLLVL.

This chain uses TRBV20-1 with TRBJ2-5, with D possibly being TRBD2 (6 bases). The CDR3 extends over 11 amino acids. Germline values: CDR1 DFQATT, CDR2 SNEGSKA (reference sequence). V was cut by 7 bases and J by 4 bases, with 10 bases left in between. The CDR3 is CSGEVGETQYF. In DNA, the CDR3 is TGCAGTGGGGAGGTGGGAGAGACCCAGTACTTC.

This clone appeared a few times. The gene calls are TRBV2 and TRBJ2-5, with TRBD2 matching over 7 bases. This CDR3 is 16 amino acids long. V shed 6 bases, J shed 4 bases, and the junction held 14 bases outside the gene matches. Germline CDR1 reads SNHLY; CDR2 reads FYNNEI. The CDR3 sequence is CASSSRAAGVRETQYF. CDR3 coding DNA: TGTGCCAGCAGCTCGAGGGCCGCGGGAGTTCGAGAGACCCAGTACTTC.

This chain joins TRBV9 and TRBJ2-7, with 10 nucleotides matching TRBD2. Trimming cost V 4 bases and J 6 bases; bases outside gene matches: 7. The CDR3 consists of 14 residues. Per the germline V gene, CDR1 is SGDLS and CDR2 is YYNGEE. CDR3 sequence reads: CASSPQRGGGEQYF. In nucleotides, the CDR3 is TGTGCCAGCAGCCCTCAGCGGGGGGGCGGCGAGCAGTACTTC.